The present T cell receptor beta chain was sequenced within a study of beta chain features in type 1 diabetes. Sorted populations all exceeded 95% purity. V gave up 5 bases and J gave up 12 bases, with 11 bases separating them. This CDR3 comprises 11 residues. CDR1 and CDR2 from the germline V gene are SGHTA and FQGNSA. Since all of the isolated RNA was reverse transcribed, expressed TCRB transcripts were what got sequenced. The repertoire was sequenced with immunoSEQ multiplex PCR; TCRdb's copy has only in-frame clones and lacks some. The table includes about 140,000 clones, about a tenth detected once.

The sample was central memory CD4+ T cells from blood. The TCR sequence derives from a middle-aged woman in good health. The chain recombines TRBV7-2 with TRBJ2-1; D perhaps matches TRBD1 (6 bases). For the CDR3, the DNA is TGTGCCAGCAGCCCAGGGGTTCTGCAGTTCTTC. The encoded protein is CASSPGVLQFF.